What follows is one T cell receptor beta chain and its context. Its antigen is unidentified. This sample was taken from a study of cytomegalovirus exposure and HLA in healthy donors. Regarding the study as a whole: Analysis was carried out at a later point, and it linked a missense DCLRE1C variant to TCR beta V- and J-gene trimming. Being productive about 90% or about 30% of the time was typical of most TCR beta V segments in an earlier analysis. Later analysis identified 16,000 or so TCR beta sequences associated with HLA alleles, using a false discovery rate threshold of 0.05.

The CDR3 runs to 16 residues. Trimming at V came to 2 bases and at J to 9 bases, leaving 12 bases not matched to a gene. The germline gives CDR1 SGHTA, CDR2 FQGTGA. Use of 60 Vbeta and 13 Jbeta primers characterized the PCR. Profiling relied on immunoSEQ multiplex PCR, and the TCRdb table lists in-frame clones only, not all of them. The data hold fewer than 80,000 clones, with 79% observed a single time. The V and J genes are TRBV7-3 and TRBJ2-1; TRBD2 matches at 8 bases. The receptor was isolated from a man aged 25-45 years in good health and CMV-seronegative. Sequenced material: PBMCs. CDR3: CASSLGRPGGGCEQFF. The CDR3 DNA reads as TGTGCCAGCAGCTTAGGTCGGCCCGGGGGGGGTTGTGAGCAGTTCTTC.